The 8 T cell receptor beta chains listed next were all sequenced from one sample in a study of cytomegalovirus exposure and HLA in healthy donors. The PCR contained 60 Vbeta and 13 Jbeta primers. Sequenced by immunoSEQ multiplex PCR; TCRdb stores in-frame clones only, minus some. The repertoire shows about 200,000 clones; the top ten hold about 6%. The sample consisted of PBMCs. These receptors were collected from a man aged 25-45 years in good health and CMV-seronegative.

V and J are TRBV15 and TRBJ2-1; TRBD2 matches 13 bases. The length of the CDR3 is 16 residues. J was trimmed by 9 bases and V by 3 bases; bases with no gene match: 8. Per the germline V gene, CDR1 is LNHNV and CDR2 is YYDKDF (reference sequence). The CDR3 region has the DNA TGTGCCACCAGCAGGGGGGGGACTAGCGGGATTCCTGAGCAGTTCTTC. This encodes CATSRGGTSGIPEQFF.

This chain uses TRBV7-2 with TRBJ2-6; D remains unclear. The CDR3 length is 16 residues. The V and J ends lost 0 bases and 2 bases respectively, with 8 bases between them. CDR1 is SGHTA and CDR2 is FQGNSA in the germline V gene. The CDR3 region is CASSLAVAAGANVLTF. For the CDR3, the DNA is TGTGCCAGCAGCTTAGCGGTGGCAGCTGGGGCCAACGTCCTGACTTTC.

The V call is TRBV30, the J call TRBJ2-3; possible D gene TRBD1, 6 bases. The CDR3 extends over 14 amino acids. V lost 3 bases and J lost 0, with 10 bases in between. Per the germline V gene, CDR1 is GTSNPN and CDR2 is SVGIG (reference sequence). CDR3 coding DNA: TGTGCCTGGAGCCGGGACACCAGCACAGATACGCAGTATTTT. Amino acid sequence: CAWSRDTSTDTQYF.

The CDR3 here is CASSPGTGVSYEQYF. CDR3 coding DNA: TGTGCCAGCAGTCCCGGGACAGGGGTTTCTTACGAGCAGTACTTC. This chain joins TRBV6-6 and TRBJ2-7, with 10 bases lining up with TRBD1. The CDR3 sequence is 15 residues long. Trimming at V came to 5 bases and at J to 4 bases, leaving 8 bases not matched to a gene. The germline CDR1 and CDR2 sequences are MNHNY and SVGAGI (reference sequence).

This CDR3 is CAEGGNYNEQFF. The DNA of the CDR3 is TGTGCCGAGGGAGGGAACTACAATGAGCAGTTCTTC. The J gene is TRBJ2-1, the V gene TRBV6-6, with TRBD2 matching over 7 bases. The CDR3 has 12 amino acids. Germline V gene data show CDR1 as MNHNY and CDR2 as SVGAGI (reference sequence). V lost 11 bases and J lost 3; bases outside the gene matches: 4.

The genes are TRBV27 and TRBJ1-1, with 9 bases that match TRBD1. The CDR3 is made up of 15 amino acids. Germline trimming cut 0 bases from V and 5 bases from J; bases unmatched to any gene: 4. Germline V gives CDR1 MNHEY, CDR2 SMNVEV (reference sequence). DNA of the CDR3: TGTGCCAGCAGTTTATCGACAGGGGGGGTAACTGAAGCTTTCTTT. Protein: CASSLSTGGVTEAFF.

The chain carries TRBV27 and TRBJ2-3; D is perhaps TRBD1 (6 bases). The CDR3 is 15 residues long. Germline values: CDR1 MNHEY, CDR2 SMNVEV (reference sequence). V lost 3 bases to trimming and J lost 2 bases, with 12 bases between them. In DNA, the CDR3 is TGTGCCAGCAGTTTCGGACAGACCCCCACAGATACGCAGTATTTT. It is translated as CASSFGQTPTDTQYF.

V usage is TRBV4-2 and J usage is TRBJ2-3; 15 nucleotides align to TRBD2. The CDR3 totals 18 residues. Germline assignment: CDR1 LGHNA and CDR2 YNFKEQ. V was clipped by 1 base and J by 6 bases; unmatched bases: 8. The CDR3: CASSQVGLAGGPPDTQYF. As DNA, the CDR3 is TGTGCCAGCAGCCAAGTAGGACTAGCGGGGGGGCCCCCGGATACGCAGTATTTT.